Following are 18 T cell receptor beta chains from one sample sequenced in a study of shared clonotypes between healthy human individuals. Data came from immunoSEQ multiplex PCR; TCRdb stores just in-frame clones and leaves some out. The table records hundreds of thousands of clones, around three quarters of them present only once. The sequencing input was PBMCs. The receptors come from a woman aged 40 to 50 in good health. Some clones in this sample may be carry-over from other donors' samples.

The V and J genes are TRBV7-2 and TRBJ2-3, with 14 bases aligning to TRBD2. The trim removed 4 bases at V and 5 bases at J, leaving 5 bases unmatched. There are 16 residues in the CDR3. Germline CDR1 is SGHTA and CDR2 is FQGNSA. The CDR3 loop is CASSSGLAGGVDTQYF. DNA of the CDR3: TGTGCCAGCAGCTCCGGACTAGCGGGAGGTGTAGATACGCAGTATTTT. Full variable domain (outside the CDR3, taken from reference TRBV7-2 and TRBJ2-3): GAGVSQSPSNKVTEKGKDVELRCDPISGHTALYWYRQSLGQGLEFLIYFQGNSAPDKSGLPSDRFSAERTGGSVSTLTIQRTQQEDSAVYLCASSSGLAGGVDTQYFGPGTRLTVL.

This sequence joins TRBV29-1 and TRBJ2-7; the match to TRBD2 covers 8 bases. The CDR3 length is 14 residues. From germline, CDR1 is SQVTM and CDR2 ANQGSEA. V lost 7 bases, J lost 6 bases, and 14 bases stayed unmatched. The CDR3 DNA is TGCAGCGCGATCCCAGCGGGAGCTTTCTCCGAGCAGTACTTC. It codes for CSAIPAGAFSEQYF.

The chain recombines TRBV7-9 with TRBJ2-3; 8 bases align to TRBD2. Germline-derived CDR1 and CDR2 are SEHNR and FQNEAQ (reference sequence). V trimming: 7 bases; J trimming: 0 bases; junction bases outside the gene matches: 9. The CDR3 covers 16 residues. DNA of the CDR3: TGTGCCAGCACCCCAACCCCTAGCGGGAGCACAGATACGCAGTATTTT. It yields the protein CASTPTPSGSTDTQYF. The whole variable domain, remainder taken from reference TRBV7-9 and TRBJ2-3, is DTGVSQNPRHKITKRGQNVTFRCDPISEHNRLYWYRQTLGQGPEFLTYFQNEAQLEKSRLLSDRFSAERPKGSFSTLEIQRTEQGDSAMYLCASTPTPSGSTDTQYFGPGTRLTVL.

The rearrangement joins TRBV11-3 to TRBJ2-7, with TRBD2 matching over 16 bases. The ends lost 5 bases at V and 5 bases at J; junction bases unmatched: 6. CDR3 size: 16 residues. CDR1 is SGHNT and CDR2 is YENEEA in the germline V gene. The CDR3, as DNA: TGTGCCAGCAGCCAGGGGACTAGCGGGAGGGTAGACGAGCAGTACTTC. As protein: CASSQGTSGRVDEQYF.

The V and J genes are TRBV6-1 and TRBJ1-4, with D possibly matching TRBD1 (6 bases). Germline V CDR1 and CDR2: MNHNS, SASEGT. CDR3 length: 14 amino acids. V lost 5 bases to trimming and J lost 3 bases, with 10 bases between them. CDR3 amino acids: CASSFNRANEKLFF. Written as DNA, the CDR3 is TGTGCCAGCAGTTTTAACAGGGCTAATGAAAAACTGTTTTTT.

The table lists this clone with many counts. This sample includes further DNA sequences coding for the same CDR3. The chain uses TRBV5-1 and TRBJ2-3; weak D call: TRBD2 (6 bases). This CDR3 has 14 residues. CDR1 is SGHRS and CDR2 is YFSETQ in the germline V gene. V was cut by 4 bases and J by 2 bases, with 11 bases left in between. CDR3 DNA sequence: TGCGCCAGCAGCCGGGAGTACTCCACAGATACGCAGTATTTT. It yields the protein CASSREYSTDTQYF.

Of note for this clone: This may arise from a read error, as a much more abundant clone is one base away. The CDR3 carries no conserved terminal phenylalanine or tryptophan, so it likely arises from a read error. V and J are TRBV4-1 and TRBJ1-2, with 7 positions matching TRBD1. The germline CDR1 and CDR2 sequences are MGHRA and YSYEKL. With 4 bases clipped from V and 4 bases from J, the junction kept 6 bases outside the gene matches. The CDR3 sequence is 14 residues long. The DNA for the CDR3 is TGCGCCAGCAGCCGACAGGGCTCCGCCTATGGCTACACCCTC. Protein: CASSRQGSAYGYTL.

This clone was seen a handful of times. The CDR3 spells CASSLVSGKNEQFF. The DNA of the CDR3 is TGTGCCAGCAGCTTAGTGAGCGGGAAAAATGAGCAGTTCTTC. The chain uses TRBV11-2 and TRBJ2-1; TRBD2 aligns across 7 bases. The V gene's germline CDR1 is SGHAT and CDR2 FQNNGV. Losses at the gene ends were 1 base for V and 7 bases for J; bases not matched to a gene: 4. The CDR3 contains 14 residues. Full variable domain (outside the CDR3, taken from reference TRBV11-2 and TRBJ2-1): EAGVAQSPRYKIIEKRQSVAFWCNPISGHATLYWYQQILGQGPKLLIQFQNNGVVDDSQLPKDRFSAERLKGVDSTLKIQPAKLEDSAVYLCASSLVSGKNEQFFGPGTRLTVL.

In its sample, this clone was seen once. A clone one base away is much larger, so this may be a read error. J is TRBJ1-5 and V is TRBV2; D call uncertain. V gave up 4 bases and J gave up 8 bases, with 15 bases separating them. This CDR3 spans 14 amino acids. The germline V gene encodes CDR1 SNHLY and CDR2 FYNNEI. CDR3 amino acids: CASSGRARDKPQHF. For the CDR3, the DNA is TGTGCCAGCAGTGGAAGGGCCCGCGATAAGCCCCAGCATTTT.

This clone was observed at least ten times. The chain combines TRBV18 with TRBJ1-5; D perhaps matches TRBD1 (6 bases). CDR1 is KGHSH and CDR2 is LQKENI in the germline V gene. The V gene lost 5 bases and the J gene lost 3 bases, with 11 bases spanning the gap. This CDR3 has 14 amino acids. This CDR3 reads CASSLQGNNQPQHF. The CDR3, as DNA: TGTGCCAGCTCATTACAGGGAAACAATCAGCCCCAGCATTTT.

The CDR3 reads CASSLVGTRGGDRQPQHF. As DNA, the CDR3 is TGTGCCAGCAGCTTAGTAGGCACTCGTGGGGGAGATCGTCAGCCCCAGCATTTT. This rearrangement joins TRBV7-8 to TRBJ1-5; TRBD1 might be the D (5 bases). Germline V gene lookup returns CDR1 SGHVS and CDR2 FQNEAQ. This CDR3 is built from 18 residues. V was trimmed by 1 base and J by 6 bases, leaving 22 bases between them.

The chain carries TRBV2 and TRBJ2-3; 7 bases map to TRBD1. Germline CDR1 SNHLY, CDR2 FYNNEI. V lost 9 bases, J lost 2 bases, and 5 bases stayed unmatched. The CDR3 length is 13 residues. CDR3 loop: CARGQQYTDTQYF. In DNA, the CDR3 is TGTGCCAGGGGACAGCAGTACACAGATACGCAGTATTTT.

With respect to this clone: This is likely an artifact of a read error, given a far larger clone one base away. Since no conserved phenylalanine or tryptophan closes the CDR3, a read error is the likely cause. V usage is TRBV2 and J usage is TRBJ2-7; a possible D gene is TRBD1 (5 bases). CDR3 length: 14 residues. CDR1 SNHLY and CDR2 FYNNEI come from the germline V gene. V was trimmed by 6 bases and J by 2 bases, leaving 14 bases between them. The CDR3 region is CASSAQGPPYEQYL. CDR3 coding DNA: TGTGCCAGCAGCGCCCAGGGTCCCCCCTACGAGCAGTACCTC.

This clone was counted between two and nine times. A far larger clone is one nucleotide away, so this likely arose from a read error. The same CDR3 also results from other DNA sequences found in this sample. This chain connects TRBV5-1 to TRBJ2-7; 8 bases fit TRBD1. V shed 4 bases and J 6 bases; nucleotides not matched to a gene: 12. This CDR3 contains 15 residues. Germline loops: CDR1 SGHRS, CDR2 YFSETQ. The CDR3 region is CASSLAGTGGGEQYF. The CDR3 DNA reads TGCGCCAGCAGCCTGGCCGGGACAGGAGGGGGCGAGCAGTACTTC.

The rearrangement uses TRBV10-3 and TRBJ1-4, with a weak D call TRBD1 (5 bases). With 6 bases removed from V and 5 bases from J, the gap between germline ends came to 13 bases. The CDR3 loop spans 14 amino acids. Germline CDR1 ENHRY, CDR2 SYGVKD. CDR3 region: CAISRDGGNEKLFF. CDR3 sequence (DNA): TGTGCCATCAGCAGGGACGGAGGGAATGAAAAACTGTTTTTT.

The chain links TRBV19 to TRBJ1-1, with D hard to call. Trimming pared 3 bases from V and 3 bases from J, leaving 8 bases between. The CDR3 sequence is 13 residues long. Germline V CDR1 and CDR2: LNHDA, SQIVND (reference sequence). The CDR3 region is CASSISGYTEAFF. Written as DNA, the CDR3 is TGTGCCAGTAGTATTTCCGGGTACACTGAAGCTTTCTTT.

The rearrangement links TRBV19 to TRBJ1-2, with D unclear. The V and J ends lost 2 bases and 4 bases respectively, with 11 bases between them. The CDR3 extends over 14 amino acids. Germline V lookup: CDR1 LNHDA, CDR2 SQIVND (reference sequence). The CDR3 spells CASSIPGRTYGYTF. In DNA form, the CDR3 reads TGTGCCAGTAGTATACCCGGGCGCACCTATGGCTACACCTTC.

J is TRBJ1-2 and V is TRBV29-1, with 7 bases fitting TRBD1. V trimming: 3 bases; J trimming: 2 bases; junction bases outside the gene matches: 3. This CDR3 has 13 residues. Germline-derived CDR1 and CDR2 are SQVTM and ANQGSEA. CDR3 in amino acids: CSVETTGNYGYTF. Written as DNA, the CDR3 is TGCAGCGTTGAGACGACAGGGAACTATGGCTACACCTTC.